This T cell receptor beta chain derives from a study of siplizumab effects on memory and regulatory T cells. General observations from the study: Solely a minor proportion of alloreactive clones could be assigned to unstimulated subsets. Contribution to the alloresponse seemed major for naive T cells, which also seemed more diverse than memory cells. Whether proliferating Tregs in siplizumab cultures suppress was not functionally confirmed. A naive or memory phenotype could not be assigned to roughly 80-95% of the proliferating CD4+ or CD8+ clones.

Clones were sequenced by immunoSEQ multiplex PCR, and TCRdb holds only the in-frame ones, with some missing. The table lists some 100,000 clones, roughly 96% of them singletons. Concerning this clone: As yet, its antigen is unknown.

Germline CDR1 is LGHNA and CDR2 is YSLEER. This CDR3 is 13 amino acids long. V dropped 1 base and J dropped 8 bases, with 11 bases sitting between them. The TCR originated in a human donor in good health. Specimen: naive CD4+ T cells sorted from blood. The V call is TRBV4-3, the J call TRBJ1-2, with a tentative D call TRBD1 (5 bases). The CDR3 loop reads CASSQVGGSGYTF. In nucleotides, the CDR3 is TGCGCCAGCAGCCAAGTCGGGGGGAGCGGCTACACCTTC.